This TCR beta chain comes out of a study of T cells in Graves' hyperthyroidism and ophthalmopathy. Study-level background: It was at initial diagnosis, before any treatment, that peripheral blood was collected. General observations from the study: Ophthalmopathy, which appeared later, was predicted by the model a median about 5.9 months before onset.

This clonotype was observed a handful of times. Its matching antigen is unknown. Researchers defined stable Graves' hyperthyroidism as no ophthalmopathy progression within 18 months. Hyperthyroidism in the patients, aged 18 to 65, was newly diagnosed and under 2 months in duration. Amplification of TCR beta CDR3 regions used RNA as the template. TCR CDR3 underwent first-round RT-PCR with the HTBI primer set. A single record per CDR3 protein comes from TCRdb applying MiXCR to the multiplex PCR reads. Of 300,000 to 350,000 distinct CDR3 sequences listed, 18% are singletons. Per germline, CDR1 DFQATT and CDR2 SNEGSKA (reference sequence). Germline trimming cut 1 base from V and 5 bases from J; bases unmatched to any gene: 7. The CDR3 totals 14 residues.

The chain carries TRBV20-1 and TRBJ2-5; TRBD2 agrees at 7 bases. The sample consisted of blood. This sequence was found in a woman aged 45-65 years with Graves' hyperthyroidism. The CDR3 DNA reads TGCAGTGCTAGAGTGAAAAGCGGGAATGAGACCCAGTACTTC. This sequence encodes CSARVKSGNETQYF.